These T cell receptor beta chains were read from a single sample in a study of OX40 agonist ivuxolimab in advanced cancers. Sequencing used immunoSEQ multiplex PCR; TCRdb keeps in-frame clones, though not all of them. The table lists roughly 32,000 clones, about four fifths of them singletons. The sequenced sample was CD4+ or CD8+ T cells sorted from blood, obtained in a trial of the OX40 agonist ivuxolimab. These receptors were taken from an adult with an advanced solid tumor such as melanoma, head and neck, liver or kidney cancer. Both conserved end residues are part of each CDR3. The D gene is left open where the match is weak. A row's size may be missing; if present it is once, few, many or a size class.

d_call	j_call	clone_size	v_call	cdr3_nt	cdr3_aa
.	TRBJ2-5	.	TRBV5-5	TGTGCCAGCAGCTTCCCCCCGCAGGCTGGGGTAGAGACCCAGTACTTC	CASSFPPQAGVETQYF
TRBD1	TRBJ1-2	.	TRBV6-1	TGTGCCAGCAGTGAGACAGGGGGCGCGTCCGGCTACACCTTC	CASSETGGASGYTF
.	TRBJ2-7	.	TRBV7-9	TGTGCCAGCAGCTCAGACAGTTCCTACGAGCAGTACTTC	CASSSDSSYEQYF
.	TRBJ1-1	.	TRBV6-1	TGTGCCGCCAGAGGGACCGCGAACACTGAAGCTTTCTTT	CAARGTANTEAFF
.	TRBJ1-6	few	TRBV7-9	TGTGCCAGCAGCTTATCGGGCTCCTATAATTCACCCCTCCACTTT	CASSLSGSYNSPLHF
.	TRBJ1-2	few	TRBV28	TGTGCCAGCACTCAAGGCAGCGCTTACTATGGCTACACCTTC	CASTQGSAYYGYTF
.	TRBJ2-1	.	TRBV11-2	TGTGCCAGCAGCTTTGGTTACAATGAGCAGTTCTTC	CASSFGYNEQFF
.	TRBJ2-5	.	TRBV4-3	TGCGCCAGCAGCCAAGATCGAGGGGTTGGAGAGACCCAGTACTTC	CASSQDRGVGETQYF
.	TRBJ1-2	.	TRBV7-7	TGTGCCAGCAGCTCTAGCCGGACAGCTTTCTATGGCTACACCTTC	CASSSSRTAFYGYTF
TRBD2	TRBJ2-3	.	TRBV7-2	TGTGCCAGCAGCTCCCCTAGTTGGGGGGGAACTTCTAGCACAGATACGCAGTATTTT	CASSSPSWGGTSSTDTQYF
.	TRBJ2-3	.	TRBV5-4	TGTGCCAGCAGCTTGTGGGGGGCCCCCCGCGGGCAGTATTTT	CASSLWGAPRGQYF
TRBD1	TRBJ1-4	.	TRBV5-3	TGTGCCAGGACCAGGGGGCGCAATGAAAAACTGTTTTTT	CARTRGRNEKLFF
TRBD2	TRBJ2-7	.	TRBV6-6	TGTGCCAGCAGTTCGGCTAGCGGTTCCTACGAGCAGTACTTC	CASSSASGSYEQYF
.	TRBJ2-5	few	TRBV6-5	TGTGCCAGCAGTTGGGGGAACGGGGAGACCCAGTACTTC	CASSWGNGETQYF
TRBD2	TRBJ2-7	.	TRBV30	TGTGCCTGGAGTGTACTTGGGGGGGTTTACGAGCAGTACTTC	CAWSVLGGVYEQYF
.	TRBJ1-4	once	TRBV19	TGTGCCAGTAGCCTGGTTGGATTCACAGGCGAAAAACTGTTTTTT	CASSLVGFTGEKLFF
.	TRBJ2-1	few	TRBV4-1	TGCGCCAGCAGCCAACTTTACCCCAGCTCCTACAATGAGCAGTTCTTC	CASSQLYPSSYNEQFF
.	TRBJ1-1	once	TRBV19	TGTGCCAGTAGTCCTGCCCCTCAACAGATCATGAACACTGAAGCTTTCTTT	CASSPAPQQIMNTEAFF
.	TRBJ2-7	few	TRBV5-1	TGCGCCAGCAGCTTGATTCGCCCTCGGGAGCGGCCAGATTACGAGCAGTACTTC	CASSLIRPRERPDYEQYF
.	TRBJ2-6	few	TRBV25-1	TGTGCCAGCAGAAGGAGCTCTGGGGCCAACGTCCTGACTTTC	CASRRSSGANVLTF
TRBD2	TRBJ2-7	.	TRBV9	TGTGCCAGCAGCTTATCCGGGACTAGCGACTTGCAGTACTTC	CASSLSGTSDLQYF
.	TRBJ1-3	once	TRBV7-9	TGTGCCAGCAGCTTCGCCGGGAGCCGGGGTGGAAACACCATATATTTT	CASSFAGSRGGNTIYF
.	TRBJ2-7	.	TRBV6-1	TGTGCCAGCAGTGAAGCGCACTGGTCCGGGTCCGAGCAGTACTTC	CASSEAHWSGSEQYF
.	TRBJ1-1	.	TRBV5-6	TGTGCCAGCAGCTCAGTCAGGGTCGGCACTGAAGCTTTCTTT	CASSSVRVGTEAFF
TRBD1	TRBJ1-2	.	TRBV5-4	TGTGCCAGCAGCGACAGGGGTAACTATGGCTACACCTTC	CASSDRGNYGYTF
TRBD1	TRBJ2-5	.	TRBV30	TGTGCCTGGAGCGCCGGGACAGGGATGGAGACCCAGTACTTC	CAWSAGTGMETQYF
.	TRBJ2-7	.	TRBV28	TGTGCCAGCGAGGGGACCAACTACGAGCAGTACTTC	CASEGTNYEQYF
TRBD1	TRBJ2-1	.	TRBV7-9	TGTGCCAGCAGCTCCGGACAGGGTTGGAATGAGCAGTTCTTC	CASSSGQGWNEQFF
TRBD1	TRBJ2-1	.	TRBV5-1	TGCGCCAGCAGCCCTACAGGGACAGTTCCTTACAATGAGCAGTTCTTC	CASSPTGTVPYNEQFF
.	TRBJ2-5	.	TRBV4-1	TGCGCCAGCAGCAGAGGGGGGCAAGAGACCCAGTACTTC	CASSRGGQETQYF
.	TRBJ2-3	.	TRBV10-3	TGTGCCATCACCCCCGGAGACACAGATACGCAGTATTTT	CAITPGDTDTQYF
.	TRBJ2-1	.	TRBV6-6	TGTGCCAGCAGAGGGGGGGGCGGGGTTTTGGCTGAGCAGTTCTTC	CASRGGGGVLAEQFF
.	TRBJ2-2	.	TRBV5-1	TGCGCCAGCAGCTTCAACACCGGGGAGCTGTTTTTT	CASSFNTGELFF
.	TRBJ2-5	once	TRBV19	TGTGCCAGTAGTCTCGGAGGGGGGCAAGAGACCCAGTACTTC	CASSLGGGQETQYF
.	TRBJ2-7	.	TRBV5-6	TGTGCCAGCAGCGCTGACGGAGGATCCTACGAGCAGTACTTC	CASSADGGSYEQYF
TRBD2	TRBJ2-1	.	TRBV7-6	TGTGCCAGCAGCGAAATAGCGGGAACCTACAATGAGCAGTTCTTC	CASSEIAGTYNEQFF
.	TRBJ2-7	.	TRBV19	TGTGCCAGTAGTATGTTCTGGGCAACGTCCTACGAGCAGTACTTC	CASSMFWATSYEQYF